This T cell receptor beta chain was identified during a study of T cells after yellow fever vaccination (dated by TCRdb to the late 2010s). Background for the entire study: Libraries from fractions with low cell numbers were prepared with the SMART-Seq v4 Ultra Low Input RNA kit. Bulk TCR alpha and beta repertoires were sequenced longitudinally to track T-cell clones before and after primary and booster YFV17D yellow fever vaccination. Two healthy male donors made up the cohort, one aged 18 to 29 years and the other aged 30 to 40 years. Bulk PBMC replicates and cell subsets were isolated from blood drawn at multiple timepoints before and after both primary and secondary immunization. The paper as a whole reports these results and caveats: The secondary T-cell response was found to be weaker but faster than the primary response, with a peak reached on day 5 rather than on day 15. Most clones expanded after primary vaccination (around 96% of CD4 and 88% of CD8) were re-detected after the booster, suggesting that broad memory maintenance occurred. Because the study included only a couple of donors, the extent to which the findings can be generalized is limited. FACS-sorted repertoires could contain abundant contaminating clonotypes from the bulk population, so computational filtering was required. A small share of clonotypes was detected in both CD4 and CD8 compartments, with the overlap likely arising from convergent recombination.

TCR cDNA was made using 5'RACE template switching, a step that added a universal primer site and unique molecular identifiers. Priming for cDNA synthesis came from both the TCR alpha and TCR beta constant segments. Libraries were amplified in two PCR steps, with sample barcodes and sequencing adapters added in the second step. Sequencing of the libraries was done on either Illumina HiSeq 2500 (2x100 bp) or NovaSeq (2x150 bp). As for the original processing: Reads were demultiplexed and collapsed into UMI consensus sequences with MIGEC, and V(D)J alignment was performed with MiXCR. Using edgeR on replicate PBMC samples, clonotypes were called vaccine-responding if FDR was below 0.01 and the log2 fold change was above 5 up to day 15. Bulk clonotypes were assigned CD4 or CD8 identity according to which sequenced CD4 or CD8 repertoire held them at higher abundance. TCRdb reanalyzed the raw reads on its own, using fastp at Q25 for trimming and MiXCR for clone calling, and kept in-frame beta chains. Duplicate CDR3 protein sequences are folded into a single record with the most common DNA and genes. In this record, the V and J calls reflect TCRdb's handling and not the investigators' own analysis. This sample gives roughly 170,000 distinct CDR3 sequences in total; about 6% of them show up just once. The ten largest clones take up 2.5% to 3.5% of the sample.

V sheds 7 bases and J sheds 2 bases, leaving 18 bases between their ends. The germline V gene supplies CDR1 MNHEY and CDR2 SVGAGI. The CDR3 runs 15 residues from the cysteine to the phenylalanine. Kept here is only the CDR3 DNA, which spans 45 bases and is read in frame from base 1. This clonotype was detected only a few times. Which antigen it targets is not known. Within one base of it there is no much larger clone, and no base qualities were kept. The sample's treatment or condition label, decoded: live attenuated yellow fever vaccine strain. PBMCs were isolated from peripheral blood using a standard Ficoll-Paque protocol. CD4 and CD8 T-cell fractions were isolated with Dynabeads CD4 and CD8 positive selection kits. RNA was extracted with TriZol from bulk PBMCs, CD4 and CD8 fractions, and dextramer-positive and dextramer-negative fractions.

This TCR came from a man between 18 and 35 years old who received the YFV17D yellow fever vaccine. The sequence joins TRBV6-5 to TRBJ2-7; the D call is possibly TRBD1 or TRBD2, each sharing 5 bases. Sequences were derived from CD4+ T cells sorted from PBMCs, sampled on the day of the first yellow fever vaccination. The CDR3 in this case is CASTPYRDEAYEQYF. DNA sequence: TGTGCCAGCACTCCATACCGGGACGAGGCCTACGAGCAGTACTTC.